Sequencing of this T cell receptor (beta chain) was carried out in a study of control samples from healthy donors and cancer patients. Per the germline V gene, CDR1 is MNHEY and CDR2 is SVGAGI. The CDR3 loop spans 15 amino acids. J was trimmed by 5 bases and V by 8 bases; bases with no gene match: 11. This clone was seen just once. The method was immunoSEQ multiplex PCR; TCRdb's version includes in-frame clones alone and lacks a portion of them. The profile covers over 100,000 clones, with just under 95% appearing a single time and around 5.8% taken by the ten largest. This receptor was taken from a young man in good health. This chain joins TRBV6-5 and TRBJ2-5; 10 positions agree with TRBD1. Sequenced sample: blood. This CDR3 reads CASGSQTGGWETQYF. The CDR3 bases are TGTGCCAGCGGGTCGCAGACAGGGGGCTGGGAGACCCAGTACTTC.